This passage covers 32 T cell receptor beta chains from one sample sequenced in a study of OX40 agonist ivuxolimab in advanced cancers. TCRdb's table, derived via immunoSEQ multiplex PCR, lists solely in-frame clones and lacks some. The data show about 78,000 clones, around 94% seen once. This specimen was CD4+ or CD8+ T cells sorted from blood, taken in a trial of the OX40 agonist ivuxolimab. These receptors originate from an adult with an advanced solid tumor such as melanoma, head and neck, liver or kidney cancer.

This clone occurred a few times. The rearrangement joins TRBV5-1 to TRBJ2-1; 10 bases are shared with TRBD2. The CDR3 runs to 15 residues. The germline V gene encodes CDR1 SGHRS and CDR2 YFSETQ. V shed 4 bases and J 4 bases; nucleotides not matched to a gene: 5. The CDR3 region is CASSQGTSDYNEQFF. The DNA of the CDR3 is TGCGCCAGCAGCCAAGGGACTAGCGATTACAATGAGCAGTTCTTC.

This CDR3 is CAARGAGIQYF. The CDR3 DNA reads TGTGCCGCCAGGGGAGCGGGCATTCAGTACTTC. The rearrangement links TRBV6-5 to TRBJ2-4; TRBD1 or TRBD2 may be the D gene (6 bases each). Germline values: CDR1 MNHEY, CDR2 SVGAGI. CDR3 size: 11 residues. V was shortened by 11 bases and J by 9 bases, with 14 bases between the two germline ends.

The chain joins TRBV30 to TRBJ1-5, with D uncertain. CDR3 length equals 15 residues. Germline V lookup: CDR1 GTSNPN, CDR2 SVGIG (reference sequence). V lost 1 base and J 1 base, leaving 11 bases between the germline ends. The CDR3 DNA is TGTGCCTGGAGTGAAGCCCCATTCAGCAATCAGCCCCAGCATTTT. Its protein product is CAWSEAPFSNQPQHF.

This rearrangement joins TRBV27 to TRBJ2-6; D remains ambiguous. The V end was cut by 6 bases, the J end by 1 base, with 7 bases between. The CDR3 contains 14 residues. In germline, CDR1 is MNHEY, CDR2 SMNVEV (reference sequence). CDR3 amino acids: CASSLWSGANVLTF. CDR3 nucleotide sequence: TGTGCCAGCAGCCTTTGGTCTGGGGCCAACGTCCTGACTTTC.

This clone appeared once. The CDR3 DNA sequence: TGTGCCATCAGTGAGTCGTCGCAGGGGTTTCATGGCTACACCTTC. Its translation is CAISESSQGFHGYTF. V gene TRBV10-3 combines with J gene TRBJ1-2; the D gene is possibly TRBD1 (6 bases). Germline V gene lookup returns CDR1 ENHRY and CDR2 SYGVKD. This CDR3 has 15 residues. The ends were cut back, 0 bases at V and 6 bases at J, with 14 bases in the middle.

The chain couples TRBV27 to TRBJ2-2; 14 bases line up with TRBD2. The germline gives CDR1 MNHEY, CDR2 SMNVEV (reference sequence). The CDR3 totals 18 residues. V lost 1 base, J lost 3 bases, and 4 bases stayed unmatched. The chain's CDR3 is CASSLLTSGRGDTGELFF. The CDR3 DNA reads as TGTGCCAGCAGTTTATTGACTAGCGGGAGGGGAGACACCGGGGAGCTGTTTTTT.

This sequence joins TRBV18 and TRBJ2-7, with D perhaps TRBD1 (6 bases). V lost 2 bases to trimming and J lost 0 bases, with 11 bases between them. The CDR3 extends over 15 amino acids. From germline, CDR1 is KGHSH and CDR2 LQKENI. CDR3 region: CASSPGGQSSYEQYF. CDR3 coding DNA: TGTGCCAGCTCACCAGGGGGCCAGAGCTCCTACGAGCAGTACTTC.

The chain couples TRBV5-1 to TRBJ2-3; 10 bases line up with TRBD2. The trim removed 0 bases at V and 6 bases at J, leaving 1 base unmatched. CDR3 length: 14 amino acids. Looked up from germline, CDR1 is SGHRS and CDR2 is YFSETQ. CDR3 protein: CASSLDSGGDTQYF. The CDR3 nucleotides are TGCGCCAGCAGCTTGGATAGCGGGGGGGATACGCAGTATTTT.

CDR3 sequence reads: CASSSQNTNTEAFF. DNA for the CDR3: TGTGCCAGCAGCTCTCAAAACACCAACACTGAAGCTTTCTTT. The chain couples TRBV5-5 to TRBJ1-1, with D unresolved. V was pared by 3 bases and J by 2 bases, with 11 bases between. CDR3 length: 14 amino acids. Germline CDR1 and CDR2: SGHKS and YYEKEE (reference sequence). Supplemented by reference TRBV5-5 and TRBJ1-1, the full variable domain reads DAGVTQSPTHLIKTRGQQVTLRCSPISGHKSVSWYQQVLGQGPQFIFQYYEKEERGRGNFPDRFSARQFPNYSSELNVNALLLGDSALYLCASSSQNTNTEAFFGQGTRLTVV.

The chain carries TRBV7-8 and TRBJ2-5; D unclear. This CDR3 has 11 amino acids. Germline loops: CDR1 SGHVS, CDR2 FQNEAQ. Trimming pared 4 bases from V and 5 bases from J, leaving 5 bases between. The CDR3: CASSSLETQYF. The CDR3 nucleotides read TGTGCCAGCAGCTCGCTCGAGACCCAGTACTTC.

The chain joins TRBV5-1 to TRBJ2-7; D is possibly TRBD2 (6 bases). Per germline, CDR1 SGHRS and CDR2 YFSETQ. Deletions cut 4 bases from V and 7 bases from J, with 18 bases between. The CDR3 contains 14 residues. CDR3 sequence: CASSRGAGTFEQYF. CDR3 DNA: TGCGCCAGCAGCAGAGGCGCCGGGACTTTTGAGCAGTACTTC.

V and J are TRBV30 and TRBJ1-4; maybe TRBD1 (5 bases). The germline CDR1 and CDR2 sequences are GTSNPN and SVGIG (reference sequence). The CDR3 is made up of 14 amino acids. V lost 2 bases and J lost 6, with 13 bases in between. The CDR3 DNA sequence: TGTGCCTGGAGTAGGGGACGAATAGATGAAAAACTGTTTTTT. Protein: CAWSRGRIDEKLFF. Supplemented by reference TRBV30 and TRBJ1-4, the full variable domain reads SQTIHQWPATLVQPVGSPLSLECTVEGTSNPNLYWYRQAAGRGLQLLFYSVGIGQISSEVPQNLSASRPQDRQFILSSKKLLLSDSGFYLCAWSRGRIDEKLFFGSGTQLSVL.

This clone was counted a single time. The chain carries TRBV30 and TRBJ1-4, with no clear D. The germline V gene encodes CDR1 GTSNPN and CDR2 SVGIG (reference sequence). This CDR3 contains 13 residues. Trimming cost V 7 bases and J 1 base, with 10 bases left between them. CDR3 region: CASPGLTNEKLFF. As DNA, the CDR3 is TGTGCCTCCCCCGGACTAACTAATGAAAAACTGTTTTTT.

V and J are TRBV7-2 and TRBJ1-2, with D possibly matching TRBD1 (5 bases). This CDR3 region has 13 residues. Germline-derived CDR1 and CDR2 are SGHTA and FQGNSA. Deletions cut 7 bases from V and 4 bases from J, with 13 bases between. DNA for the CDR3: TGTGCCAGCACCACCGGGACGGTCTATGGCTACACCTTC. Its translation: CASTTGTVYGYTF.

This clone has only a few counts. This specimen includes other DNA sequences encoding the same CDR3. This chain connects TRBV19 to TRBJ1-2; D is unresolved. In germline, CDR1 is LNHDA, CDR2 SQIVND (reference sequence). The CDR3 runs to 12 residues. With 6 bases removed from V and 8 bases from J, the gap between germline ends came to 13 bases. The CDR3 sequence is CASSLLGGGYTF. In nucleotides, the CDR3 is TGTGCCAGTAGCTTATTAGGCGGCGGCTACACCTTC.

J is TRBJ1-6 and V is TRBV7-2; the D is unclear. With 7 bases removed from V and 4 bases from J, the gap between germline ends came to 14 bases. Germline assignment: CDR1 SGHTA and CDR2 FQGNSA. The CDR3 spans 15 residues. CDR3 nucleotide sequence: TGTGCCAGCACCAGGCGGGATGGTTATAATTCACCCCTCCACTTT. Amino acids: CASTRRDGYNSPLHF.

This sequence joins TRBV6-1 and TRBJ2-1, with unresolved D. There are 17 residues in the CDR3. Deletions cut 0 bases from V and 0 bases from J, with 12 bases between. The germline gives CDR1 MNHNS, CDR2 SASEGT. This CDR3 is CASSEARTTFSYNEQFF. CDR3 nucleotides: TGTGCCAGCAGTGAAGCCCGGACGACTTTCTCCTACAATGAGCAGTTCTTC.

In this sample, this clone turned up once. The rearrangement uses TRBV7-6 and TRBJ2-5; a weak D match, TRBD1 (5 bases). V lost 1 base to trimming and J lost 4 bases, with 13 bases between them. Germline V lookup: CDR1 SGHVS, CDR2 FNYEAQ. CDR3 length equals 15 residues. The CDR3 region has the DNA TGTGCCAGCAGCTTAGGGCAGGGTTTTCGAGAGACCCAGTACTTC. Protein sequence: CASSLGQGFRETQYF.

The chain links TRBV5-4 to TRBJ2-7, with 12 bases lining up with TRBD1. Germline V gene sequence: CDR1 SGHNT, CDR2 YYREEE (reference sequence). Trimming cost V 5 bases and J 5 bases; bases outside gene matches: 5. The CDR3 has 14 residues. The DNA for the CDR3 is TGTGCCAGCAGAGATGGGACAGGGGGCCACGAGCAGTACTTC. This sequence encodes CASRDGTGGHEQYF.

The count of this clone is one. This CDR3 reads CASIPAGIPPNYGYTF. The DNA of the CDR3 is TGTGCCAGCATCCCGGCGGGTATCCCACCTAACTATGGCTACACCTTC. This chain connects TRBV2 to TRBJ1-2; D is unresolved. Germline values: CDR1 SNHLY, CDR2 FYNNEI. The CDR3 spans 16 residues. V lost 7 bases to trimming and J lost 0 bases, with 18 bases between them.

The chain joins TRBV7-2 to TRBJ1-2, with D hard to call. This CDR3 region has 14 residues. The ends were cut back, 5 bases at V and 0 bases at J, with 10 bases in the middle. Germline V lookup: CDR1 SGHTA, CDR2 FQGNSA. CDR3 sequence (DNA): TGTGCCAGCAGCCCCCACAAGGCTAACTATGGCTACACCTTC. Its translation: CASSPHKANYGYTF.

The gene calls are TRBV2 and TRBJ2-7; D unclear. CDR1 and CDR2 (germline): SNHLY, FYNNEI. V was trimmed by 4 bases and J by 2 bases, leaving 15 bases between them. This CDR3 is 15 amino acids long. The chain's CDR3 is CASSVGDASTYEQYF. CDR3 bases: TGTGCCAGCAGTGTCGGAGACGCCTCCACCTACGAGCAGTACTTC.

This clone came up a few times. The V call is TRBV29-1, the J call TRBJ2-6; D uncertain. CDR1 and CDR2 (germline): SQVTM, ANQGSEA. Deletions cut 4 bases from V and 3 bases from J, with 7 bases between. The CDR3 sequence is 13 residues long. DNA for the CDR3: TGCAGCGTTGGAAGTGATGGGGCCAACGTCCTGACTTTC. It encodes CSVGSDGANVLTF.

The J gene is TRBJ2-3, the V gene TRBV30, with 9 bases that match TRBD2. V lost 4 bases, J lost 6 bases, and 5 bases stayed unmatched. The CDR3 has 13 residues. Germline V gene sequence: CDR1 GTSNPN, CDR2 SVGIG (reference sequence). CDR3 DNA sequence: TGTGCCTGGAACCAGCGGGGGGCCGATACGCAGTATTTT. Encoded protein: CAWNQRGADTQYF.

Remarks on this clone: Additional DNA sequences in this sample encode the identical CDR3. The chain uses TRBV6-5 and TRBJ1-2; 8 bases match TRBD1. V dropped 2 bases and J dropped 8; count of bases not matched to a gene: 1. The germline gives CDR1 MNHEY, CDR2 SVGAGI. The CDR3 length is 12 residues. The DNA for the CDR3 is TGTGCCAGCAGTTACCGACAGGGGGGCTACACCTTC. It encodes CASSYRQGGYTF.

The chain recombines TRBV6-5 with TRBJ1-5; tentatively, D is TRBD1 (6 bases). The germline V and J ends were trimmed by 6 bases and 0 bases, with 12 bases remaining between them. CDR3 length: 15 amino acids. Germline CDR1 reads MNHEY; CDR2 reads SVGAGI. This CDR3 reads CASRWTVDSNQPQHF. CDR3 nucleotides: TGTGCCAGCAGGTGGACAGTTGATAGCAATCAGCCCCAGCATTTT.

The chain combines TRBV27 with TRBJ1-2, with D perhaps matching TRBD1 (6 bases). Trimming cost V 4 bases and J 6 bases, with 15 bases left between them. CDR3 size: 14 residues. Germline values: CDR1 MNHEY, CDR2 SMNVEV (reference sequence). The CDR3 DNA follows: TGTGCCAGCAGTTCCTACAGGGACCTTGATGGCTACACCTTC. It encodes CASSSYRDLDGYTF.

The gene calls are TRBV19 and TRBJ1-6; 7 nucleotides line up with TRBD1. J gave up 7 bases and V 1 base, and 4 bases lay outside the gene matches. The CDR3 consists of 15 residues. Germline V CDR1 and CDR2: LNHDA, SQIVND (reference sequence). Here the CDR3 reads CASSIVVRGNSPLHF. The CDR3 DNA follows: TGTGCCAGTAGTATAGTGGTCAGGGGGAATTCACCCCTCCACTTT.

The chain couples TRBV5-1 to TRBJ2-7; 9 nucleotides line up with TRBD1. With V trimmed by 4 bases and J by 4 bases, 6 bases remained unmatched. In germline, CDR1 is SGHRS, CDR2 YFSETQ. The CDR3 runs to 14 residues. The CDR3 spells CASSMGQGFYEQYF. CDR3 coding DNA: TGCGCCAGCAGCATGGGACAGGGATTTTACGAGCAGTACTTC.

This chain joins TRBV7-6 and TRBJ1-5; D unclear. Trimming took 1 base from V and 4 from J, leaving 8 bases between them. This CDR3 has 14 residues. The germline CDR1 and CDR2 sequences are SGHVS and FNYEAQ. The CDR3 DNA sequence: TGTGCCAGCAGCTTAGTTGGCAGTAATCAGCCCCAGCATTTT. As protein: CASSLVGSNQPQHF. The whole variable domain, filled in from reference TRBV7-6 and TRBJ1-5, reads GAGVSQSPRYKVTKRGQDVALRCDPISGHVSLYWYRQALGQGPEFLTYFNYEAQQDKSGLPNDRFSAERPEGSISTLTIQRTEQRDSAMYRCASSLVGSNQPQHFGDGTRLSIL.

This rearrangement joins TRBV11-1 to TRBJ1-1; tentative D call: TRBD1 (5 bases). Germline lookup yields CDR1 SGHAT and CDR2 FQDESV (reference sequence). The CDR3 totals 17 residues. Trimming stripped 2 bases from V and 0 bases from J, with 16 bases between. The CDR3 loop reads CASSLLQSTDMNTEAFF. Here the CDR3 DNA reads TGTGCCAGCAGCTTACTCCAATCGACAGACATGAACACTGAAGCTTTCTTT.

The rearrangement links TRBV2 to TRBJ2-7; 11 bases match TRBD1. Germline CDR1 and CDR2: SNHLY and FYNNEI. The ends lost 4 bases at V and 0 bases at J; junction bases unmatched: 14. CDR3 size: 19 residues. The CDR3: CASSVHERTGGLSSYEQYF. The CDR3 DNA reads as TGTGCCAGCAGTGTCCACGAGAGGACAGGGGGCCTAAGCTCCTACGAGCAGTACTTC.